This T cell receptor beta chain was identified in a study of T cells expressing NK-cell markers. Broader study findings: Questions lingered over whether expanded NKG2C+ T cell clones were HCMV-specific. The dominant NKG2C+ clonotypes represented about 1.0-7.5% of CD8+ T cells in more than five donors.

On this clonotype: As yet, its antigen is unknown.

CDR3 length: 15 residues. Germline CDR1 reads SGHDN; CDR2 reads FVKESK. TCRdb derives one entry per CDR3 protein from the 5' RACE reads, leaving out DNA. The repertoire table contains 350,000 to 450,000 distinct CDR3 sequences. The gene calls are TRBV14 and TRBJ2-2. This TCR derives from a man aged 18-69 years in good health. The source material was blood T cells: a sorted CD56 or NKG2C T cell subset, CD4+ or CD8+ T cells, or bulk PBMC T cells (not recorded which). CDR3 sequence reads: CASSQESLGSGELFF.